Detailed here is one T cell receptor beta chain. Its matching antigen is unknown. The data were produced by immunoSEQ multiplex PCR, yet TCRdb's version contains in-frame clones alone and is incomplete. Among about 110,000 clones listed, roughly 89% were seen once. The data were obtained in a study of T cell responses to AZD1222 COVID-19 vaccine. General study points: Researchers took repertoire samples only after the peak T cell response had come. Nearly half of unique spike-specific TCRs reportedly avoided B.1.351 and B.1.1.7 mutated regions. Just a handful of AZD1222 recipients were seropositive at baseline.

This CDR3 has 13 amino acids. Trimming left V 6 bases short and J 6 bases short, with 14 bases between. Germline CDR1 and CDR2: SNHLY and FYNNEI. This sequence joins TRBV2 and TRBJ1-1, with D maybe TRBD1 (5 bases). This TCR was sampled from an adult in good health. The source material was peripheral blood, sampled on day 0 of MenACWY control vaccination. CDR3 protein: CASRTDVNAEAFF. The CDR3, as DNA: TGTGCCAGCAGGACAGATGTTAACGCTGAAGCTTTCTTT. The whole variable domain, filled in from reference TRBV2 and TRBJ1-1, reads EPEVTQTPSHQVTQMGQEVILRCVPISNHLYFYWYRQILGQKVEFLVSFYNNEISEKSEIFDDQFSVERPDGSNFTLKIRSTKLEDSAMYFCASRTDVNAEAFFGQGTRLTVV.